This T cell receptor (beta chain) was documented in a study of shared clonotypes between healthy human individuals. V was clipped by 5 bases and J by 2 bases, with 10 bases between them. CDR1 and CDR2 from the germline V gene are SGHAT and FQNNGV. The CDR3 is made up of 14 amino acids. This was a deep-level run. Clones were read by immunoSEQ multiplex PCR, and TCRdb kept only the in-frame ones, dropping some. The sample shows 470,000 or so clones, around 80% of them seen only once. All participating donors were Caucasian adults from Nashville, Tennessee. The sequence came from a woman aged 40 to 55 in good health. Some clones in this sample may be carry-over from other donors' samples. Sample: PBMCs. The V and J genes are TRBV11-2 and TRBJ1-3; D gene ambiguous. Written as DNA, the CDR3 is TGTGCCAGCAGCCGGTCGGTAACTGGAAACACCATATATTTT. This translates into CASSRSVTGNTIYF.